The clone carrying this TCR beta chain was picked up one time. With V trimmed by 10 bases and J by 5 bases, 7 bases remained unmatched. The CDR3 has 14 amino acids. Germline V gene data show CDR1 as MNHNY and CDR2 as SVGAGI (reference sequence). This entry belongs to a study of blood T cell repertoires in COVID-19. Study-wide context: Both acute and convalescent COVID-19 samples were obtained from the United States, Italy and Spain. Sources were T cells, B-cell-depleted T cells, or PBMCs; the material itself was cDNA or gDNA.

Per the original methods: From reference gene primer amplification, estimates of nucleated cell counts were derived. Only in-frame clones appear in the TCRdb table, and some are missing; sequencing was by immunoSEQ multiplex PCR. The D gene and trimming were derived from the DNA, and the V and J assignments and clone size from that table. The sample lists under 200,000 clones; about 88% were seen once. The rearrangement joins TRBV6-6 to TRBJ2-2; 10 nucleotides line up with TRBD1. The clonotype originates from a woman older than 75 in a cohort sampled during active or convalescent COVID-19. Sample: peripheral blood. This CDR3 reads CAISGTGETGELFF. The CDR3 DNA follows: TGTGCCATATCCGGGACAGGGGAAACCGGGGAGCTGTTTTTT.